Many counts were recorded for the clone carrying this T cell receptor beta chain. Antigen specificity is unknown. These data originate in a study of human T cells and chemical hapten exposure. Overall study: Weekly scalp doses of diphenylcyclopropenone were given to patients during the approximately 25-week study. Study-wide results and caveats: TCRs exceeding 1 in 1000 frequency stayed unchanged with DPC sensitization.

The study's library attached unique molecular identifiers to single cDNA molecules. MiXCR was run by TCRdb on the RACE reads, yielding one entry per CDR3 protein. The table has over 300,000 distinct CDR3 sequences, about 5.1% seen once. The V gene end was trimmed by 4 bases and the J gene end by 4 bases; junction bases not matched to a gene: 8. Looked up from germline, CDR1 is MNHEY and CDR2 is SVGEGT. The CDR3 runs to 16 residues. Stated time point: pre-sensitization, week 0. Regarding treatment: therapeutic diphenylcyclopropenone sensitization with weekly scalp DPC. The TCR originated in a woman in her forties or fifties with alopecia areata. Some clones in this sample may be carry-over from other donors' samples. The rearrangement links TRBV6-2 or TRBV6-3 to TRBJ2-7, with 12 bases identical to TRBD1. Specimen: whole blood, collected in connection with sensitization to the hapten diphenylcyclopropenone (DPC). The CDR3 is CASSFGTGGRRYEQYF. CDR3 sequence (DNA): TGTGCCAGCAGTTTCGGGACAGGGGGCAGAAGATACGAGCAGTACTTC.